Listed below are T cell receptor beta chains from one sample, sequenced in a study of radiotherapy plus CTLA-4 blockade in lung cancer. Profiling relied on immunoSEQ multiplex PCR, and the TCRdb table lists in-frame clones only, not all of them. Among 23,000 or so clones listed, about three quarters were seen once. Sequencing used peripheral blood, obtained from a patient treated with radiotherapy plus ipilimumab. These receptors were taken from a human donor with non-small cell lung cancer who had stable disease on radiotherapy plus ipilimumab. The CDR3 runs from the conserved cysteine through the conserved F or W. The D gene is left open where the match is weak. Not all rows give a size; the values are once, few, many and, for expanded clones, a class.

D: TRBD2; J: TRBJ2-7; V: TRBV7-9; size: once; DNA: TGTGCCAGCAGCCACGGACTAGCGGGAGCCTCCTACGAGCAGTACTTC; CDR3: CASSHGLAGASYEQYF
D: NA; J: TRBJ2-3; V: TRBV5-6; size: NA; DNA: TGTGCCAGCAGTCCAGGCCAGGGTCGGACAGATACGCAGTATTTT; CDR3: CASSPGQGRTDTQYF
D: NA; J: TRBJ2-2; V: TRBV6-5; size: NA; DNA: TGTGCCAGCAGTTACTCCTCCAGCGCGGGAACCGGGGAGCTGTTTTTT; CDR3: CASSYSSSAGTGELFF
D: TRBD2; J: TRBJ2-7; V: TRBV6-1; size: few; DNA: TGTGCCAGCAGTGAAGCATCTAGCGGCTCCTACGAGCAGTACTTC; CDR3: CASSEASSGSYEQYF
D: TRBD2; J: TRBJ2-2; V: TRBV7-8; size: few; DNA: TGTGCCAGCAGCTTCGGAGCGGGAGGGGACACCGGGGAGCTGTTTTTT; CDR3: CASSFGAGGDTGELFF
D: NA; J: TRBJ2-7; V: TRBV7-2; size: NA; DNA: TGTGCCAGCAACCTAGACACTACCTCCTCCTACGAGCAGTACTTC; CDR3: CASNLDTTSSYEQYF
D: NA; J: TRBJ1-2; V: TRBV5-4; size: NA; DNA: TGTGCCAGCAGCTTGCCGGGACGGTCGGGAGGCTACACCTTC; CDR3: CASSLPGRSGGYTF
D: TRBD2; J: TRBJ2-1; V: TRBV27; size: NA; DNA: TGTGCCAGCAGTGGAGAAAGCGGGATCAAGTACAATGAGCAGTTCTTC; CDR3: CASSGESGIKYNEQFF
D: TRBD1; J: TRBJ2-7; V: TRBV4-1; size: NA; DNA: TGCGCCAGCAGCCAAGGGGTACCGGGACAGAGAGTATACGAGCAGTACTTC; CDR3: CASSQGVPGQRVYEQYF
D: TRBD1; J: TRBJ1-1; V: TRBV11-2; size: NA; DNA: TGTGCCAGCAGCCCTCGAACAGGGGCGGTGGGTACTGAAGCTTTCTTT; CDR3: CASSPRTGAVGTEAFF
D: NA; J: TRBJ2-3; V: TRBV11-3; size: NA; DNA: TGTGCCAGCAGCTTAGTCGGGGGAGAAAGTTCAGATACGCAGTATTTT; CDR3: CASSLVGGESSDTQYF
D: NA; J: TRBJ2-5; V: TRBV7-6; size: NA; DNA: TGTGCCAGCAGCACCCTGGGTACGCCGTGGGAGACCCAGTACTTC; CDR3: CASSTLGTPWETQYF
D: NA; J: TRBJ2-1; V: TRBV7-2; size: NA; DNA: TGTGCCAGCAGCTCCCGTGGGATTGAGAATGAGCAGTTCTTC; CDR3: CASSSRGIENEQFF
D: NA; J: TRBJ2-3; V: TRBV5-4; size: NA; DNA: TGTGCCAGCAGCTTGGGGGCCGGGACTAGCACAGATACGCAGTATTTT; CDR3: CASSLGAGTSTDTQYF
D: NA; J: TRBJ2-1; V: TRBV7-2; size: NA; DNA: TGTGCCAGCAGCCCCCTGTCCTACAATGAGCAGTTCTTC; CDR3: CASSPLSYNEQFF
D: NA; J: TRBJ1-1; V: TRBV6-1; size: few; DNA: TGTGCCAGTAGACAAAGGGGGGGCCAGACTGAAGCTTTCTTT; CDR3: CASRQRGGQTEAFF
D: TRBD2; J: TRBJ2-1; V: TRBV7-2; size: NA; DNA: TGTGCCAGCAGCTTATTGGGACTAGCGGCCAATGAGCAGTTCTTC; CDR3: CASSLLGLAANEQFF
D: TRBD2; J: TRBJ2-7; V: TRBV5-6; size: NA; DNA: TGTGCCAGCAGCTTCGGGGGGTTACCCTTTCTGCAGTACTTC; CDR3: CASSFGGLPFLQYF
D: TRBD2; J: TRBJ2-1; V: TRBV5-4; size: NA; DNA: TGTGCCAGCGGACTAGCGGGGAACTACAATGAGCAGTTCTTC; CDR3: CASGLAGNYNEQFF
D: TRBD1; J: TRBJ1-5; V: TRBV12-5; size: NA; DNA: TGTGCTAGTGGTTTGAGCGAGAGGAGACAGGGGCCTGCCATCGCCATAAATCAGCCCCAGCATTTT; CDR3: CASGLSERRQGPAIAINQPQHF
D: TRBD1; J: TRBJ1-1; V: TRBV28; size: NA; DNA: TGTGCCAGCAGTTTATTAGGCCAGGGGGCAGGAGACACTGAAGCTTTCTTT; CDR3: CASSLLGQGAGDTEAFF
D: NA; J: TRBJ2-6; V: TRBV29-1; size: NA; DNA: TGCAGCGTTGAAGTGAGCTCTGGGGCCAACGTCCTGACTTTC; CDR3: CSVEVSSGANVLTF
D: NA; J: TRBJ2-5; V: TRBV7-3; size: NA; DNA: TGTGCCAGCAGCTTACAGGGACTGACACAAGAGACCCAGTACTTC; CDR3: CASSLQGLTQETQYF
D: TRBD2; J: TRBJ2-3; V: TRBV29-1; size: NA; DNA: TGCAGCGTTGGAGGACTAGCGGGAGAGACGGTTGCAGATACGCAGTATTTT; CDR3: CSVGGLAGETVADTQYF
D: TRBD2; J: TRBJ2-1; V: TRBV6-6; size: NA; DNA: TGTGCCAGCAGTATCGACGGGAGGGCGGCTGAGCAGTTCTTC; CDR3: CASSIDGRAAEQFF
D: NA; J: TRBJ1-4; V: TRBV7-2; size: NA; DNA: TGTGCCAGCAGCTTAGCGCTCTGGGTACGGCAGGGTAATGAAAAACTGTTTTTT; CDR3: CASSLALWVRQGNEKLFF
D: NA; J: TRBJ2-3; V: TRBV4-2; size: NA; DNA: TGTGCCAGCAGCCAAACTAGCAGCACAGATACGCAGTATTTT; CDR3: CASSQTSSTDTQYF
D: NA; J: TRBJ1-2; V: TRBV18; size: few; DNA: TGTGCCAGCTCCGGGGACGCCACTAACTATGGCTACACCTTC; CDR3: CASSGDATNYGYTF
D: NA; J: TRBJ2-2; V: TRBV14; size: large; DNA: TGTGCCAGCAGCCAAGTACGGGGCACCGGGGAGCTGTTTTTT; CDR3: CASSQVRGTGELFF
D: NA; J: TRBJ2-7; V: TRBV28; size: NA; DNA: TGTGCCAGCAGTTTCTCCGGAGGGAACTCCTACGAGCAGTACTTC; CDR3: CASSFSGGNSYEQYF
D: NA; J: TRBJ1-4; V: TRBV5-5; size: NA; DNA: TGTGCCAGCAGCTTGGGCTCCAGGGAAAAACTGTTTTTT; CDR3: CASSLGSREKLFF
D: NA; J: TRBJ2-1; V: TRBV5-1; size: NA; DNA: TGCGCCAGCAGCGAACAAATTAACAATGAGCAGTTCTTC; CDR3: CASSEQINNEQFF
D: NA; J: TRBJ1-2; V: TRBV18; size: NA; DNA: TGTGCCAGCTCACCAAGGGGGGATACTATAAACTATGGCTACACCTTC; CDR3: CASSPRGDTINYGYTF
D: NA; J: TRBJ2-1; V: TRBV28; size: NA; DNA: TGTGCCAGCAGTAAAACCATAGGTGGGAATGAGCAGTTCTTC; CDR3: CASSKTIGGNEQFF
D: TRBD2; J: TRBJ2-1; V: TRBV11-2; size: NA; DNA: TGTGCCAGCAGCCCCCGGACTAGCGGGAGTTTAGAGCAGTTCTTC; CDR3: CASSPRTSGSLEQFF
D: TRBD2; J: TRBJ2-3; V: TRBV28; size: NA; DNA: TGTGCCAGCAGTCTATATAGCGGGAAAAGCACAGATACGCAGTATTTT; CDR3: CASSLYSGKSTDTQYF
D: NA; J: TRBJ2-1; V: TRBV5-6; size: NA; DNA: TGTGCCAGCAGCCCGGACTTTAACAATGAGCAGTTCTTC; CDR3: CASSPDFNNEQFF
D: NA; J: TRBJ1-1; V: TRBV27; size: NA; DNA: TGTGCCAGCAGTTTACAGGGGCGGAACACTGAAGCTTTCTTT; CDR3: CASSLQGRNTEAFF
D: NA; J: TRBJ2-7; V: TRBV19; size: NA; DNA: TGTGCCAGTACCCCCTCTAGGGACCTATCCTACGAGCAGTACTTC; CDR3: CASTPSRDLSYEQYF
D: TRBD2; J: TRBJ2-7; V: TRBV4-3; size: NA; DNA: TGCGCCAGCAGCCCTATAGGCGGGGGGGTGTACTTC; CDR3: CASSPIGGGVYF
D: TRBD2; J: TRBJ2-3; V: TRBV7-2; size: few; DNA: TGTGCCAGCAGCTTAGGCGGGAGTAGTGGCGCAGATACGCAGTATTTT; CDR3: CASSLGGSSGADTQYF
D: TRBD1; J: TRBJ2-3; V: TRBV6-6; size: NA; DNA: TGTGCCAGCAGACCTCGGGACAGGGGTACAGATACGCAGTATTTT; CDR3: CASRPRDRGTDTQYF
D: NA; J: TRBJ2-3; V: TRBV27; size: few; DNA: TGTGCCAGCAGTTTTGGCGGAACAGATACGCAGTATTTT; CDR3: CASSFGGTDTQYF
D: TRBD1; J: TRBJ2-3; V: TRBV5-1; size: NA; DNA: TGCGCCAGCAGCCTAGGGGGCCCTAGCACAGATACGCAGTATTTT; CDR3: CASSLGGPSTDTQYF
D: TRBD1; J: TRBJ2-5; V: TRBV5-4; size: once; DNA: TGTGCCAGCAGCCGGGACAGGGAGACCCAGTACTTC; CDR3: CASSRDRETQYF
D: TRBD2; J: TRBJ2-5; V: TRBV5-1; size: few; DNA: TGCGCCAGCAGCTGGAGACTAGCGGGAGAAGAGACCCAGTACTTC; CDR3: CASSWRLAGEETQYF
D: NA; J: TRBJ1-5; V: TRBV6-1; size: NA; DNA: TGTGCCAGCAGTGAAAATTGGGGGATGGGCCAGCCCCAGCATTTT; CDR3: CASSENWGMGQPQHF
D: NA; J: TRBJ1-1; V: TRBV7-8; size: NA; DNA: TGTGCCAGCAGCCGACTCCGCACGAACACTGAAGCTTTCTTT; CDR3: CASSRLRTNTEAFF
D: TRBD1; J: TRBJ2-7; V: TRBV11-3; size: few; DNA: TGTGCCAGCAGCTTAGATCTCACAGGGGAACCCTACGAGCAGTACTTC; CDR3: CASSLDLTGEPYEQYF
D: TRBD1; J: TRBJ2-5; V: TRBV29-1; size: NA; DNA: TGCAGCGGCACCGGAACTCCGGGACAGGGGGCGCCCGAGACCCAGTACTTC; CDR3: CSGTGTPGQGAPETQYF